The rows below give T cell receptor beta chains drawn from one sample of a study of cytomegalovirus exposure and HLA in healthy donors. Some clones are missing from TCRdb's copy, which holds only in-frame ones; the method was immunoSEQ multiplex PCR. This sample has hundreds of thousands of clones, with about 87% found just once. Sequences were obtained from PBMCs. All receptors come from a woman aged 18 to 35 in good health and CMV-seronegative. The CDR3 runs from the conserved cysteine through the conserved F or W. The order of the fields is V gene, J gene, D gene, clone size, CDR3 protein, CDR3 DNA. A D gene is named only where the DNA matches it firmly. Clone size, where shown, is once, few, many, or a class for clones that have expanded.

TRBV5-6	TRBJ2-3	-	-	CASSFGGGRGDTQYF	TGTGCCAGCAGCTTTGGGGGGGGCCGTGGAGATACGCAGTATTTT
TRBV28	TRBJ2-5	-	-	CASSPQGPRGETQYF	TGTGCCAGCAGTCCACAGGGACCGCGGGGGGAGACCCAGTACTTC
TRBV7-3	TRBJ2-3	-	-	CASSLSGTDTQYF	TGTGCCAGCAGCCTAAGCGGCACAGATACGCAGTATTTT
TRBV6-5	TRBJ1-1	TRBD1	-	CASSYTGTGVNTEAFF	TGTGCCAGCAGTTATACCGGGACAGGGGTGAACACTGAAGCTTTCTTT
TRBV19	TRBJ2-2	-	-	CASSIEVVAGELFF	TGTGCCAGTAGTATAGAGGTAGTTGCCGGGGAGCTGTTTTTT
TRBV6-1	TRBJ2-5	-	once	CASRGLLQETQYF	TGTGCCAGCAGGGGACTGCTGCAAGAGACCCAGTACTTC
TRBV7-2	TRBJ2-7	TRBD2	-	CASSIGGSTYEQYF	TGTGCCAGCAGCATCGGGGGGAGCACCTACGAGCAGTACTTC
TRBV10-2	TRBJ1-2	-	-	CASRGVTATNYGYTF	TGCGCCAGCAGGGGCGTGACAGCTACTAACTATGGCTACACCTTC
TRBV14	TRBJ2-7	-	-	CASSRRDSTYYEQYF	TGTGCCAGCAGCCGCCGGGACTCCACTTACTACGAGCAGTACTTC
TRBV7-7	TRBJ2-2	-	once	CASSFSRDTGELFF	TGTGCTAGCAGCTTTTCCAGGGACACCGGGGAGCTGTTTTTT
TRBV27	TRBJ2-5	-	-	CASSNGAAGETQYF	TGTGCCAGCAGTAATGGGGCGGCAGGGGAGACCCAGTACTTC
TRBV10-3	TRBJ1-2	TRBD1	-	CAFRDREFFYTF	TGTGCCTTCCGGGACAGGGAATTTTTCTACACCTTC
TRBV7-9	TRBJ1-2	-	-	CSSSPQRGALNYGYTF	TGTTCCAGCAGTCCCCAACGGGGGGCGCTTAACTATGGCTACACCTTC
TRBV10-3	TRBJ2-7	-	-	CAISQDRLVVYF	TGTGCCATCAGCCAAGACAGGTTAGTCGTGTACTTC
TRBV9	TRBJ2-2	-	-	CASMAENTGELFF	TGTGCCAGCATGGCAGAGAACACCGGGGAGCTGTTTTTT
TRBV29-1	TRBJ2-2	-	-	CSVDRDINTGELFF	TGCAGCGTTGACCGGGACATTAACACCGGGGAGCTGTTTTTT
TRBV6-5	TRBJ1-2	-	-	CASSRTDNYGYTF	TGTGCCAGCAGCAGGACAGATAACTATGGCTACACCTTC
TRBV2	TRBJ1-1	-	-	CASSDRDSGEAFF	TGTGCCAGCAGTGACAGGGATTCAGGTGAAGCTTTCTTT
TRBV7-9	TRBJ1-1	-	-	CASSLGETEAFF	TGTGCCAGCAGCTTAGGCGAGACTGAAGCTTTCTTT
TRBV5-1	TRBJ2-7	-	-	CASSLGRGLGEQYF	TGCGCCAGCAGCTTGGGTAGAGGGTTGGGAGAGCAGTACTTC
TRBV5-5	TRBJ1-2	-	-	CASSGRQGANYGYTF	TGTGCCAGCAGCGGGAGGCAGGGAGCTAACTATGGCTACACCTTC
TRBV30	TRBJ1-4	-	-	CAWGPRGGEKLFF	TGTGCCTGGGGGCCAAGGGGAGGCGAAAAACTGTTTTTT
TRBV2	TRBJ1-3	-	once	CASSVLQGSPGNTIYF	TGTGCCAGCAGTGTTCTTCAGGGGAGCCCTGGAAACACCATATATTTT
TRBV5-1	TRBJ1-5	-	-	CASSTGTQNSPQHF	TGCGCCAGCAGCACCGGGACTCAAAACAGCCCCCAGCATTTT
TRBV6-5	TRBJ2-1	-	-	CASSSGTSGEQFF	TGTGCCAGCAGTTCCGGGACATCGGGGGAGCAGTTCTTC
TRBV5-1	TRBJ1-2	-	-	CASSLASGVKRAGYTF	TGCGCCAGCAGCTTGGCCAGTGGCGTTAAGAGGGCCGGCTACACCTTC
TRBV7-2	TRBJ1-2	TRBD1	-	CASSVTGQGAGGYTF	TGTGCCAGCAGCGTAACCGGACAGGGGGCTGGTGGCTACACCTTC
TRBV29-1	TRBJ1-2	-	once	CSVARGDYGYTF	TGCAGCGTTGCCAGGGGAGACTATGGCTACACCTTC
TRBV5-1	TRBJ1-2	TRBD1	-	CASSLRGTGPNYGYTF	TGCGCCAGCAGCTTGCGGGGGACAGGGCCCAACTATGGCTACACCTTC
TRBV6-1	TRBJ1-2	TRBD1	once	CASSDGRGVLYGYTF	TGTGCCAGCAGTGACGGCAGGGGGGTACTCTATGGCTACACCTTC
TRBV5-6	TRBJ2-1	TRBD2	-	CASSRGGVSYNEQFF	TGTGCCAGCAGTCGGGGGGGTGTTTCCTACAATGAGCAGTTCTTC
TRBV5-4	TRBJ1-1	TRBD1	few	CAVNRGAENTEAFF	TGTGCAGTCAACAGGGGCGCTGAGAACACTGAAGCTTTCTTT
TRBV5-4	TRBJ2-3	TRBD2	-	CASSLDVGRVTDTQYF	TGTGCCAGCAGCTTGGACGTGGGGAGGGTGACAGATACGCAGTATTTT
TRBV9	TRBJ2-3	TRBD2	-	CASSVELTSGGTDTQYF	TGTGCCAGCAGCGTAGAATTAACTAGCGGGGGCACAGATACGCAGTATTTT
TRBV6-4	TRBJ2-3	TRBD1	once	CASSWGQGADTQYF	TGTGCCAGCAGCTGGGGACAGGGAGCAGATACGCAGTATTTT
TRBV19	TRBJ1-5	TRBD1	-	CASSPRGQGHQPQHF	TGTGCCAGTAGTCCCAGGGGACAGGGACATCAGCCCCAGCATTTT